The 11 T cell receptor beta chains presented below share a single source sample, sequenced in a study of cytomegalovirus exposure and HLA in healthy donors. With 60 Vbeta and 13 Jbeta primers, the PCR was carried out. Measured with immunoSEQ multiplex PCR; TCRdb has only the in-frame clones, and not every one. The sample includes 85,000 to 100,000 clones, 79% of them seen just once. Sequencing was done on a sample of PBMCs. All receptors come from a male donor in good health and CMV-seropositive.

This chain links TRBV7-2 with TRBJ2-3, with D possibly being TRBD1 (5 bases). The CDR3 covers 15 residues. CDR1 is SGHTA, CDR2 FQGNSA, per germline. The V gene lost 2 bases and the J gene lost 2 bases, with 11 bases spanning the gap. CDR3 region: CASSLSRQFTDTQYF. CDR3 in DNA: TGTGCCAGCAGCTTATCCCGACAGTTCACAGATACGCAGTATTTT.

The chain links TRBV4-2 to TRBJ2-7; 13 bases are shared with TRBD2. J lost 0 bases, V lost 4 bases, and 9 bases had no gene match. Germline-derived CDR1 and CDR2 are LGHNA and YNFKEQ. The CDR3 contains 18 residues. The CDR3 reads CASSLGLAGAPSSYEQYF. In DNA, the CDR3 is TGTGCCAGCAGCCTCGGACTAGCGGGGGCCCCGAGCTCCTACGAGCAGTACTTC.

The chain employs TRBV10-3 and TRBJ2-5; 7 bases fit TRBD2. The CDR3 extends over 13 amino acids. The germline gives CDR1 ENHRY, CDR2 SYGVKD. J lost 2 bases, V lost 4 bases, and 1 base had no gene match. CDR3 amino acids: CAISAGGQETQYF. Written as DNA, the CDR3 is TGTGCCATCAGTGCCGGGGGGCAAGAGACCCAGTACTTC.

The J gene is TRBJ2-2, the V gene TRBV5-4, with D possibly TRBD1 on 5 matching bases. The CDR3 extends over 15 amino acids. The V end lost 5 bases, the J end lost 0 bases, and 11 bases lay between the germline ends. Germline CDR1 reads SGHNT; CDR2 reads YYREEE (reference sequence). The DNA for the CDR3 is TGTGCCAGCAGTTTCGACAGATCGAACACCGGGGAGCTGTTTTTT. Translating it yields CASSFDRSNTGELFF.

This chain connects TRBV5-1 to TRBJ2-3; TRBD2 agrees at 7 bases. The trim removed 3 bases at V and 10 bases at J, leaving 5 bases unmatched. Germline CDR1 and CDR2: SGHRS and YFSETQ. This CDR3 region has 12 residues. CDR3 protein: CASSSTSNSQYF. In nucleotides, the CDR3 is TGCGCCAGCAGCTCGACTAGCAATTCGCAGTATTTT.

The chain joins TRBV29-1 to TRBJ2-2; D is possibly TRBD2 (6 bases). Germline values: CDR1 SQVTM, CDR2 ANQGSEA. Trimming stripped 3 bases from V and 0 bases from J, with 8 bases between. The CDR3 has 14 amino acids. CDR3 nucleotides: TGCAGCGTTGAGGGCGGGGCGAACACCGGGGAGCTGTTTTTT. Translating it yields CSVEGGANTGELFF.

The V call is TRBV2, the J call TRBJ1-3; 8 positions match TRBD1. The V segment lost 6 bases and the J segment 4 bases; nucleotides outside the gene matches: 5. From germline, CDR1 is SNHLY and CDR2 FYNNEI. The CDR3 extends over 14 amino acids. CDR3 coding DNA: TGTGCCAGCAGCAATCAGGGGGCAGGAAACACCATATATTTT. Its translation is CASSNQGAGNTIYF.

This clone has just one count. This chain uses TRBV5-1 with TRBJ1-1; 9 nucleotides align to TRBD1. The CDR3 spans 15 residues. Germline-derived CDR1 and CDR2 are SGHRS and YFSETQ. V gave up 4 bases and J gave up 0 bases; unmatched junction bases: 4. The CDR3, as DNA: TGCGCCAGCAGCCCGGGGACAGGGATGAACACTGAAGCTTTCTTT. Translated, it gives CASSPGTGMNTEAFF.

The genes are TRBV7-9 and TRBJ2-7, with 8 bases identical to TRBD1. V dropped 4 bases and J dropped 3; count of bases not matched to a gene: 5. The length of the CDR3 is 14 residues. Per germline, CDR1 SEHNR and CDR2 FQNEAQ (reference sequence). The CDR3 region is CASSSRQGNYEQYF. The CDR3 DNA sequence: TGTGCCAGCAGCTCCAGACAGGGGAACTACGAGCAGTACTTC. Filled out from reference TRBV7-9 and TRBJ2-7, the complete variable domain reads DTGVSQNPRHKITKRGQNVTFRCDPISEHNRLYWYRQTLGQGPEFLTYFQNEAQLEKSRLLSDRFSAERPKGSFSTLEIQRTEQGDSAMYLCASSSRQGNYEQYFGPGTRLTVT.

The rearrangement uses TRBV13 and TRBJ2-1; 7 bases are a match to TRBD2. V was clipped by 6 bases and J by 5 bases; unmatched bases: 7. CDR3 size: 14 residues. The germline V gene encodes CDR1 PRHDT and CDR2 FYEKMQ (reference sequence). CDR3 coding DNA: TGTGCCAGCAGTCGTCCTGCGGGGGACAATGAGCAGTTCTTC. Amino acid sequence: CASSRPAGDNEQFF.

With regard to this clone: The same CDR3 is also encoded by other DNA sequences in this sample. The chain recombines TRBV5-1 with TRBJ1-3; no firm D call. CDR1 is SGHRS, CDR2 YFSETQ, per germline. Trimming took 0 bases from V and 2 from J, leaving 6 bases between them. The CDR3 length is 14 residues. As DNA, the CDR3 is TGCGCCAGCAGCTTGGCGGGAACTGGAAACACCATATATTTT. Translating it yields CASSLAGTGNTIYF.